A single sample gave rise to the 24 T cell receptor beta chains below, sequenced in a study of CD8+ T cells in alopecia areata (dated by TCRdb to 2017 to 2018). The treatment or condition label corresponds to: oral pan-JAK inhibitor, 5-10 mg twice daily. Library preparation employed the immunoSEQ multiplex PCR assay. RNA was extracted from all samples and reverse transcribed into cDNA as template for TCR sequencing. Here the immuneACCESS table is served through TCRdb, limited to in-frame sequences with V and J called. Missing clones are a known gap in these copies; in checked studies unresolved V genes cover under half, and the rest lacks a known reason. The sample table contains hundreds of thousands of clones; only one count was recorded for about 62% of them. The ten largest account for about 0.93% of the sample. The sample here was CD4+ T cells sorted from blood, taken at week 52, from a patient treated with tofacitinib. The origin of the receptors is a human donor with alopecia areata.

The V gene is TRBV6-5, the J gene TRBJ1-5; 8 nucleotides align to TRBD1. This CDR3 region has 15 residues. J gave up 6 bases and V 6 bases, and 10 bases lay outside the gene matches. Germline V gene sequence: CDR1 MNHEY, CDR2 SVGAGI. CDR3 sequence: CASSPTGQGSQPQHF. CDR3 nucleotide sequence: TGTGCCAGCAGCCCTACCGGACAGGGAAGTCAGCCCCAGCATTTT.

The gene calls are TRBV14 and TRBJ2-1; D uncertain. Trimming shortened V by 0 bases and J by 3 bases, and 18 bases separated the two germline ends. The CDR3 covers 18 residues. In germline, CDR1 is SGHDN, CDR2 FVKESK. The CDR3 DNA follows: TGTGCCAGCAGCCAAGATATTCCGGCAGTGGGTAACTACAATGAGCAGTTCTTC. This sequence encodes CASSQDIPAVGNYNEQFF.

This clone was seen just once. The chain carries TRBV30 and TRBJ2-5; D is unclear. The CDR3 contains 15 residues. Germline V CDR1 and CDR2: GTSNPN, SVGIG (reference sequence). With 1 base removed from V and 4 bases from J, the gap between germline ends came to 16 bases. CDR3 bases: TGTGCCTGGAGTGCCACCCTAGGCCGCGGAGAGACCCAGTACTTC. The encoded protein is CAWSATLGRGETQYF.

This clone was recorded once. The chain combines TRBV27 with TRBJ2-3; 8 bases line up with TRBD1. The germline V gene encodes CDR1 MNHEY and CDR2 SMNVEV (reference sequence). The CDR3 totals 17 residues. The ends lost 6 bases at V and 2 bases at J; junction bases unmatched: 13. CDR3 in DNA: TGTGCCAGCAGCCATTTGACAGGGGCAACCTTCACAGATACGCAGTATTTT. It is translated as CASSHLTGATFTDTQYF.

In this sample, this clone turned up once. J is TRBJ2-5 and V is TRBV30, with D maybe TRBD1 (5 bases). V shed 4 bases and J shed 6 bases, with 12 bases lying between them. CDR3 size: 12 residues. Germline-derived CDR1 and CDR2 are GTSNPN and SVGIG (reference sequence). CDR3 loop: CAWIQAGQTQYF. The DNA of the CDR3 is TGTGCCTGGATACAGGCCGGGCAGACCCAGTACTTC.

There are a few counts of this clone. The J gene is TRBJ2-7, the V gene TRBV7-9, with D maybe TRBD1 (6 bases). V lost 2 bases and J lost 6, with 8 bases in between. CDR1 and CDR2 (germline): SEHNR, FQNEAQ (reference sequence). The CDR3 has 12 residues. The CDR3 coding sequence is TGTGCCAGCAGCTTACCAGGGGTCGAGCAGTACTTC. Amino acid sequence: CASSLPGVEQYF.

This rearrangement joins TRBV7-8 to TRBJ2-7, with a weak D call TRBD1 (5 bases). This CDR3 region has 13 residues. The germline V and J ends were trimmed by 5 bases and 4 bases, with 12 bases remaining between them. Germline CDR1 reads SGHVS; CDR2 reads FQNEAQ. The CDR3 DNA follows: TGTGCCAGCAGCGGTTTGGCAGGGTACGAGCAGTACTTC. It codes for CASSGLAGYEQYF. Full variable domain (remainder filled in from reference TRBV7-8 and TRBJ2-7): GAGVSQSPRYKVAKRGQDVALRCDPISGHVSLFWYQQALGQGPEFLTYFQNEAQLDKSGLPSDRFFAERPEGSVSTLKIQRTQQEDSAVYLCASSGLAGYEQYFGPGTRLTVT.

In this sample, this clone turned up a few times. The chain links TRBV29-1 to TRBJ2-5; 7 bases line up with TRBD2. Germline values: CDR1 SQVTM, CDR2 ANQGSEA. This CDR3 is 13 amino acids long. Trimming cost V 4 bases and J 3 bases; bases outside gene matches: 5. CDR3 DNA sequence: TGCAGCGTTGGGGGGAGGGCTGAAGAGACCCAGTACTTC. The encoded protein is CSVGGRAEETQYF.

This clone was counted between two and nine times. The rearrangement links TRBV5-1 to TRBJ1-6, with a possible D match to TRBD1 (6 bases). V lost 0 bases and J 7 bases, leaving 11 bases between the germline ends. The CDR3 loop spans 15 amino acids. CDR1 and CDR2 from the germline V gene are SGHRS and YFSETQ. CDR3 sequence (DNA): TGCGCCAGCAGCTTGGAGGGGACACCGAATTCACCCCTCCACTTT. This translates into CASSLEGTPNSPLHF.

The V gene is TRBV30, the J gene TRBJ2-1, with D maybe TRBD1 (6 bases). This CDR3 is 15 amino acids long. V lost 1 base to trimming and J lost 4 bases, with 14 bases between them. CDR1 is GTSNPN and CDR2 is SVGIG in the germline V gene (reference sequence). DNA for the CDR3: TGTGCCTGGAGTGGCGGCAGGGGTCGGTACAATGAGCAGTTCTTC. Encoded protein: CAWSGGRGRYNEQFF.

Regarding this clone: At the DNA level, this CDR3 is encoded by other sequences in the same sample as well. The chain recombines TRBV29-1 with TRBJ2-3; unclear D gene. Trimming left V 3 bases short and J 1 base short, with 5 bases between. The CDR3 sequence is 12 residues long. Germline V gene data show CDR1 as SQVTM and CDR2 as ANQGSEA. The CDR3 DNA is TGCAGCGTTGACGAAGGCACAGATACGCAGTATTTT. This translates into CSVDEGTDTQYF.

The chain employs TRBV27 and TRBJ2-5; 10 nucleotides agree with TRBD1. The CDR3 length is 14 residues. V lost 8 bases and J lost 2; bases outside the gene matches: 5. Germline assignment: CDR1 MNHEY and CDR2 SMNVEV (reference sequence). CDR3 protein: CASGAGQGQETQYF. CDR3 nucleotides: TGTGCCAGCGGGGCGGGACAGGGGCAAGAGACCCAGTACTTC.

The chain employs TRBV7-2 and TRBJ1-6, with D uncertain. Trimming shortened V by 5 bases and J by 7 bases, and 12 bases separated the two germline ends. This CDR3 contains 14 residues. Germline V gives CDR1 SGHTA, CDR2 FQGNSA. The CDR3 sequence: CASSPTVSNSPLHF. DNA of the CDR3: TGTGCCAGCAGCCCTACCGTGTCCAATTCACCCCTCCACTTT.

V and J are TRBV7-8 and TRBJ1-3, with D unresolved. The CDR3 covers 14 residues. From germline, CDR1 is SGHVS and CDR2 FQNEAQ. V dropped 4 bases and J dropped 4 bases, with 11 bases sitting between them. The CDR3 nucleotides are TGTGCCAGCAGCTACGCCTCATCAGGAAACACCATATATTTT. Its translation is CASSYASSGNTIYF.

This clone came up a few times. The rearrangement uses TRBV30 and TRBJ1-5; TRBD1 is a possible D gene (5 bases). The germline gives CDR1 GTSNPN, CDR2 SVGIG (reference sequence). The V end was cut by 2 bases, the J end by 2 bases, with 10 bases between. CDR3 length equals 14 residues. The CDR3 nucleotides read TGTGCCTGGAGTCGCTGGGGGGGCAATCAGCCCCAGCATTTT. Protein sequence: CAWSRWGGNQPQHF.

The CDR3 DNA follows: TGCAGCGTAAGGACAGCCGCGAACTATGGCTACACCTTC. Translated: CSVRTAANYGYTF. V is TRBV29-1 and J is TRBJ1-2; tentatively, D is TRBD1 (6 bases). This CDR3 has 13 amino acids. CDR1 is SQVTM, CDR2 ANQGSEA, per germline. V was trimmed by 6 bases and J by 2 bases, leaving 13 bases between them.

This clone was observed a single time. The V call is TRBV5-1, the J call TRBJ2-5, with 7 bases fitting TRBD2. Per the germline V gene, CDR1 is SGHRS and CDR2 is YFSETQ. The CDR3 totals 14 residues. V lost 4 bases to trimming and J lost 2 bases; unmatched junction nucleotides: 5. The CDR3 region is CASSPLANQETQYF. Written as DNA, the CDR3 is TGCGCCAGCAGCCCACTAGCGAATCAAGAGACCCAGTACTTC.

The chain links TRBV7-9 to TRBJ2-5; 7 bases fit TRBD1. CDR1 is SEHNR, CDR2 FQNEAQ, per germline (reference sequence). The junction had 6 bases not matched to a gene; V was cut back by 7 bases and J by 4 bases. The CDR3 length is 13 residues. The CDR3 region has the DNA TGTGCCAGCAAGGCGACAGGGCGAGAGACCCAGTACTTC. Residues: CASKATGRETQYF.

This clone was observed a few times. This chain connects TRBV5-1 to TRBJ2-5; D is undetermined. Germline CDR1 and CDR2: SGHRS and YFSETQ. This CDR3 region has 13 residues. Trimming left V 0 bases short and J 2 bases short, with 5 bases between. CDR3 nucleotide sequence: TGCGCCAGCAGCTTGGATCTTCAAGAGACCCAGTACTTC. Amino acids: CASSLDLQETQYF.

This clone was detected only a few times. The chain couples TRBV27 to TRBJ2-1; the D gene is possibly TRBD2 (5 bases). V dropped 3 bases and J dropped 4 bases, with 16 bases sitting between them. Germline V gives CDR1 MNHEY, CDR2 SMNVEV (reference sequence). CDR3 length: 16 amino acids. The CDR3 is CASSLERQALYNEQFF. The CDR3 nucleotides are TGTGCCAGCAGTTTGGAGCGGCAAGCTCTATACAATGAGCAGTTCTTC.

This sequence joins TRBV19 and TRBJ1-5, with 7 bases matching TRBD1. J was trimmed by 4 bases and V by 10 bases; bases with no gene match: 4. CDR1 LNHDA and CDR2 SQIVND come from the germline V gene (reference sequence). The CDR3 covers 12 residues. CDR3 in amino acids: CATGTDNQPQHF. The CDR3 DNA follows: TGTGCCACCGGGACAGATAATCAGCCCCAGCATTTT.

This clone was picked up a small number of times. V is TRBV19 and J is TRBJ2-7; the D gene is possibly TRBD1 (6 bases). The V end lost 8 bases, the J end lost 2 bases, and 16 bases lay between the germline ends. The CDR3 runs 14 residues. The germline V gene has CDR1 LNHDA and CDR2 SQIVND (reference sequence). The CDR3 loop is CASSNHAGAYEQYF. CDR3 nucleotides: TGTGCCAGTTCCAACCACGCAGGGGCCTACGAGCAGTACTTC.

The chain has TRBV6-1 and TRBJ2-3, with TRBD1 matching 7 bases. J was trimmed by 3 bases and V by 4 bases; bases with no gene match: 4. Germline V CDR1 and CDR2: MNHNS, SASEGT. The CDR3 spans 14 residues. As DNA, the CDR3 is TGTGCCAGCAGTGTCCGGGACAGAACAGATACGCAGTATTTT. Protein product: CASSVRDRTDTQYF.

This clone was observed a handful of times. The chain is built from TRBV6-1 and TRBJ2-7; D uncertain. Germline V gene sequence: CDR1 MNHNS, CDR2 SASEGT. V was pared by 5 bases and J by 1 base, with 12 bases between. CDR3 length: 14 residues. CDR3 sequence: CASSRPDGSYEQYF. DNA for the CDR3: TGTGCCAGCAGTCGCCCGGACGGTTCCTACGAGCAGTACTTC.